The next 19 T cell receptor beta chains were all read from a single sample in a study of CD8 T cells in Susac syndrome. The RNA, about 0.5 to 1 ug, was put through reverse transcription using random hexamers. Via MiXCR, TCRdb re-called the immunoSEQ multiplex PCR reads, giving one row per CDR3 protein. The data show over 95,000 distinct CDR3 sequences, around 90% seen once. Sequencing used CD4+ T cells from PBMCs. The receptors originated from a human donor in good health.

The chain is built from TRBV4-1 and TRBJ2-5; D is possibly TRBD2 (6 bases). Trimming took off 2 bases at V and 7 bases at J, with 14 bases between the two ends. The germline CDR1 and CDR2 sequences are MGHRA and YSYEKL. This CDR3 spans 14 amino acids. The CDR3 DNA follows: TGCGCCAGCAGCCAACGGGACTCCCTCCGGACCCAGTACTTC. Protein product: CASSQRDSLRTQYF.

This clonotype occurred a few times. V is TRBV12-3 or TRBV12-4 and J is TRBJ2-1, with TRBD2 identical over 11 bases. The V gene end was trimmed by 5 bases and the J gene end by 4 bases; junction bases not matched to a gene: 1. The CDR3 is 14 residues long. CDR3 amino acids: CASSPSGGYNEQFF. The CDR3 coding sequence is TGTGCCAGCAGTCCTAGCGGGGGGTACAATGAGCAGTTCTTC.

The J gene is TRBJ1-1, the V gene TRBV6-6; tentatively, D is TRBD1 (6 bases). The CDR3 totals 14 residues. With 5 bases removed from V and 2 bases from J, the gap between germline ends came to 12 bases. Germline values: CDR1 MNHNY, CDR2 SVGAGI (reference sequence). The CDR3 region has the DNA TGTGCCAGCAGTACCCGGGGGCCTAACACTGAAGCTTTCTTT. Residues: CASSTRGPNTEAFF.

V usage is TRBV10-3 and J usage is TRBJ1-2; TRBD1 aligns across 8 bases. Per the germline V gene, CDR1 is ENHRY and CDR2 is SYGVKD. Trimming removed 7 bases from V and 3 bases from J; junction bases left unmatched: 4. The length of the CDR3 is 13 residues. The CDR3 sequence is CAINSDRDYGYTF. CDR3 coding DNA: TGTGCCATCAACTCGGACAGGGACTATGGCTACACCTTC.

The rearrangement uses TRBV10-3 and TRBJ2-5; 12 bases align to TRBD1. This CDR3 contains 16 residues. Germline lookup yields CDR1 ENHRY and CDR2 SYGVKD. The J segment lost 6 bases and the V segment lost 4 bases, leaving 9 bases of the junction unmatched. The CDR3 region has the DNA TGTGCCATCAGTGCAGGATCGGGACAGGGGGCGAAGACCCAGTACTTC. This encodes CAISAGSGQGAKTQYF.

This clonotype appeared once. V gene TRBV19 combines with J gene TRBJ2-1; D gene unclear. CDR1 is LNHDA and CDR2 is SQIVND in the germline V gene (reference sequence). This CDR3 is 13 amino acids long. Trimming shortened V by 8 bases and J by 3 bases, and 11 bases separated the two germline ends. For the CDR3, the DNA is TGTGCCAGTTCGGGCGGCCTCTACAATGAGCAGTTCTTC. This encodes CASSGGLYNEQFF.

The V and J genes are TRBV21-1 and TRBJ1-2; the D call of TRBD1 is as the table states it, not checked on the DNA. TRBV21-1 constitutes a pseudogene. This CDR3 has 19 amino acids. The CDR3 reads CASSKEPLTRGLFNYGYTF. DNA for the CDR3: TGTGCCAGCAGCAAAGAACCCCTTACAAGGGGCCTTTTTAACTATGGCTACACCTTC.

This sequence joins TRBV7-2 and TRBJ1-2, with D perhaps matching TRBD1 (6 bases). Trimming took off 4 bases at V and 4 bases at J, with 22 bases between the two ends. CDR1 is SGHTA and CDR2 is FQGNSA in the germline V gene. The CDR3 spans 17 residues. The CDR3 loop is CASSSGASALGGYGYTF. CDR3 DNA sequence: TGTGCCAGCAGCTCGGGGGCCTCCGCCTTAGGGGGCTATGGCTACACCTTC.

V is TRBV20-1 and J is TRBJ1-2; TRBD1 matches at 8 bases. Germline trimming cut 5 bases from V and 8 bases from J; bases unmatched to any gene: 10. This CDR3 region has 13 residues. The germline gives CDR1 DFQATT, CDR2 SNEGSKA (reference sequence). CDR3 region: CSAETPDRDGYTF. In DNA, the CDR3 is TGCAGTGCTGAAACCCCGGACAGGGACGGCTACACCTTC.

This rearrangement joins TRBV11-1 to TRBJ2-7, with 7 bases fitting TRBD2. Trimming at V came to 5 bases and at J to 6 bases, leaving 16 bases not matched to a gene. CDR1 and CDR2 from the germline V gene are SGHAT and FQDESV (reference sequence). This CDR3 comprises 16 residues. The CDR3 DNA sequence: TGTGCCAGCAGCGCGACGCGGGGGAGGAGGGTTGGCGAGCAGTACTTC. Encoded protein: CASSATRGRRVGEQYF.

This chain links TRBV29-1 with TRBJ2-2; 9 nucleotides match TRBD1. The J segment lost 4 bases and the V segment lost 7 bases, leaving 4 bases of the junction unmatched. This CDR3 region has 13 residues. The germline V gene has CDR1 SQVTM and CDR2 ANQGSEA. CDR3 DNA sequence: TGCAGCGCATCGACAGGGGGCACCGGGGAGCTGTTTTTT. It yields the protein CSASTGGTGELFF.

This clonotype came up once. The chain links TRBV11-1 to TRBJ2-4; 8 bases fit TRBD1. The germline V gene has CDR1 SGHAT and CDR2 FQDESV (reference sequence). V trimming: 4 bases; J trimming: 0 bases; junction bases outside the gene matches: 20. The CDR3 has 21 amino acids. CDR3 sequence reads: CASSSQIGVTGVVLAKNIQYF. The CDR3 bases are TGTGCCAGCAGCTCCCAAATTGGTGTGACAGGGGTAGTTCTAGCCAAAAACATTCAGTACTTC.

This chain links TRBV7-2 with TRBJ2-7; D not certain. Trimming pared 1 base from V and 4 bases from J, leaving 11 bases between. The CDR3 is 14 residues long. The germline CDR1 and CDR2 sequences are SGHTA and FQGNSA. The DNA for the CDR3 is TGTGCCAGCAGCTTAGATGGCTCGTCTTACGAGCAGTACTTC. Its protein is CASSLDGSSYEQYF.

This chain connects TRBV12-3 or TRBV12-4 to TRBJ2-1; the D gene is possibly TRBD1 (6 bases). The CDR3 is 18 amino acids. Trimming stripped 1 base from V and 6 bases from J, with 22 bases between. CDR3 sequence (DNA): TGTGCCAGCAGTTTAGGGGGGCCAGGGCCTGCAAATTCCAATGAGCAGTTCTTC. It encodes CASSLGGPGPANSNEQFF.

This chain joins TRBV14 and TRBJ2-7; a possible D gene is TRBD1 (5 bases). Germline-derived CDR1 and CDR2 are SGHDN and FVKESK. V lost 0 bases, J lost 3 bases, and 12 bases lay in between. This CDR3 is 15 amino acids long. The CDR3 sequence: CASSQESSGFYEQYF. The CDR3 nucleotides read TGTGCCAGCAGCCAAGAGTCATCAGGGTTCTACGAGCAGTACTTC.

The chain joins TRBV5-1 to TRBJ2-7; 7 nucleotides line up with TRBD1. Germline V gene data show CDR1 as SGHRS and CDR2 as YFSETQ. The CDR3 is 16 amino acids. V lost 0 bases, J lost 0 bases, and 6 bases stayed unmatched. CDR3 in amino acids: CASSLGPGGPSYEQYF. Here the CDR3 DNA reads TGCGCCAGCAGCTTGGGACCAGGGGGACCCTCCTACGAGCAGTACTTC.

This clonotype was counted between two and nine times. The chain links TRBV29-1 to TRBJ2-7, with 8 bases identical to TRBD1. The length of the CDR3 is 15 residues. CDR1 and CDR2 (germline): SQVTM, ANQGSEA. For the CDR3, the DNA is TGCAGTGTTTGGACAGGGACTTCAAACTCCTACGAGCAGTACTTC. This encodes CSVWTGTSNSYEQYF.

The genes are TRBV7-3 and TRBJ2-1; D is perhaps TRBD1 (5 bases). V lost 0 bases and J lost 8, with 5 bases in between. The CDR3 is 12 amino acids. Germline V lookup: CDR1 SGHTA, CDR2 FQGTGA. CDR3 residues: CASSLTRDEQFF. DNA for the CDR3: TGTGCCAGCAGCTTAACCAGGGATGAGCAGTTCTTC.

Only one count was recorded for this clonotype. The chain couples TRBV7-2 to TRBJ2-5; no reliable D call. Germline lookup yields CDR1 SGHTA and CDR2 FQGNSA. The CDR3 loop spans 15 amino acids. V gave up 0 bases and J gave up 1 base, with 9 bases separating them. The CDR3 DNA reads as TGTGCCAGCAGCTTAGCCGTTACCAGCCAAGAGACCCAGTACTTC. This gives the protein CASSLAVTSQETQYF.